The next 29 T cell receptor beta chains were all read from a single sample in a study of blood T cells in healthy people across ages. Primed by a sample-barcoded 5' primer and a J-beta primer mix, a second PCR proceeded for 7 to 11 cycles. TCRdb re-derived calls from the 5' RACE reads in MiXCR, one entry per CDR3 protein. The sample yields approximately 800,000 distinct CDR3 sequences, around 24% seen once. These data are also associated with another study on T cells of mothers and their children.

The sequenced sample was blood. These receptors all come from a boy younger than 18 in good health.

The chain links TRBV6-1 to TRBJ2-5; D perhaps matches TRBD2 (6 bases). Trimming shortened V by 5 bases and J by 1 base, and 20 bases separated the two germline ends. Germline V gene lookup returns CDR1 MNHNS and CDR2 SASEGT. CDR3 length: 17 residues. CDR3: CASSRAPPSALQETQYF. The CDR3 coding sequence is TGTGCCAGCAGTCGAGCCCCGCCTAGCGCCCTCCAAGAGACCCAGTACTTC.

The V and J genes are TRBV5-1 and TRBJ2-1; D possibly corresponds to TRBD1 (6 bases). The V end lost 4 bases, the J end lost 5 bases, and 13 bases lay between the germline ends. Germline V CDR1 and CDR2: SGHRS, YFSETQ. The CDR3 is 14 amino acids. CDR3 bases: TGCGCCAGCAGCCTCTACAGGGTCAACAATGAGCAGTTCTTC. It encodes CASSLYRVNNEQFF.

The chain employs TRBV30 and TRBJ2-1; 9 bases fit TRBD2. Germline V lookup: CDR1 GTSNPN, CDR2 SVGIG (reference sequence). V lost 0 bases to trimming and J lost 1 base; unmatched junction nucleotides: 4. The CDR3 runs to 16 residues. The chain's CDR3 is CAWSVPSGVSYNEQFF. DNA for the CDR3: TGTGCCTGGAGTGTCCCTAGCGGGGTATCCTACAATGAGCAGTTCTTC.

This clonotype was found a few times. The chain uses TRBV11-2 and TRBJ2-7; D not resolved. Germline V lookup: CDR1 SGHAT, CDR2 FQNNGV. Trimming took off 0 bases at V and 8 bases at J, with 8 bases between the two ends. The CDR3 is 12 amino acids. CDR3 region: CASSLDYGKQYF. CDR3 nucleotide sequence: TGTGCCAGCAGCTTAGATTATGGGAAGCAGTACTTC.

This clonotype was seen repeatedly, ten times or more. The gene calls are TRBV12-3 or TRBV12-4 and TRBJ2-3; possible D gene TRBD2, 6 bases. CDR3 length: 14 residues. Deletions cut 5 bases from V and 4 bases from J, with 13 bases between. This CDR3 is CASSPRLVADTQYF. The CDR3 DNA reads TGTGCCAGCAGTCCGCGACTAGTTGCAGATACGCAGTATTTT.

The gene calls are TRBV7-9 and TRBJ1-2; no clear D. Trimming cost V 8 bases and J 7 bases, with 8 bases left between them. The CDR3 covers 10 residues. Germline CDR1 is SEHNR and CDR2 is FQNEAQ (reference sequence). The DNA for the CDR3 is TGTGCCAGCGGAGAAGGTGGCTACACCTTC. It yields the protein CASGEGGYTF.

This clonotype appeared a few times. The chain recombines TRBV7-9 with TRBJ1-2; 7 bases align to TRBD1. Germline CDR1 and CDR2: SEHNR and FQNEAQ (reference sequence). The V and J ends lost 4 bases and 1 base, in that order; junction bases with no gene match: 15. CDR3 length: 18 residues. Here the CDR3 reads CASSSTLDRSYFNYGYTF. As DNA, the CDR3 is TGTGCCAGCAGCTCAACCCTGGACAGGAGTTATTTTAACTATGGCTACACCTTC.

CDR3 nucleotides: TGTGCCAGCAGTGGGCCGACTAGCTTGGATACGCAGTATTTT. As protein: CASSGPTSLDTQYF. The chain couples TRBV2 to TRBJ2-3, with TRBD2 matching over 7 bases. J was trimmed by 6 bases and V by 4 bases; bases with no gene match: 7. The V gene's germline CDR1 is SNHLY and CDR2 FYNNEI. This CDR3 contains 14 residues.

This clonotype has a handful of counts. An end of the junction does not agree with germline; a read error may underlie this. This chain uses TRBV28 with TRBJ2-5, with 11 nucleotides matching TRBD2. The CDR3 is 16 amino acids. Germline values: CDR1 MDHEN, CDR2 SYDVKM. As DNA, the CDR3 is TGTGCCAGTGGCTCCTTTAGCGGGGGGGCAAAAGAGACCCTGTACTTC. This codes for CASGSFSGGAKETLYF.

This chain connects TRBV6-6 to TRBJ2-5, with 8 bases matching TRBD2. The CDR3 runs 16 residues. The V and J ends lost 2 bases and 6 bases, in that order; junction bases with no gene match: 11. From germline, CDR1 is MNHNY and CDR2 SVGAGI (reference sequence). Here the CDR3 DNA reads TGTGCCAGCAGTTACATGCGGGGGGCCAATCCAAAGACCCAGTACTTC. Amino acid sequence: CASSYMRGANPKTQYF.

This rearrangement joins TRBV6-6 to TRBJ2-4; TRBD2 is a possible D gene (5 bases). Germline lookup yields CDR1 MNHNY and CDR2 SVGAGI (reference sequence). The CDR3 has 16 amino acids. Trimming removed 4 bases from V and 4 bases from J, with 17 bases in between. CDR3 DNA sequence: TGTGCCAGCAGTTCAACCCCCGGACGGGGTAAAAACATTCAGTACTTC. Protein: CASSSTPGRGKNIQYF.

The chain carries TRBV6-1 and TRBJ2-4; possibly TRBD1 for D (5 bases). Trimming took 6 bases from V and 8 from J, leaving 14 bases between them. Germline CDR1 is MNHNS and CDR2 is SASEGT. The CDR3 contains 13 residues. Here the CDR3 DNA reads TGTGCCAGCAGCAAGCAGGGTCGGGACATTCAGTACTTC. Amino acids: CASSKQGRDIQYF.

This clonotype was seen more than once but under ten times. In DNA form, the CDR3 reads TGTGCCAGCAGCAAGGGCGTAGGTTCTGGGGCCAACGTCCTGACTTTC. Its protein product is CASSKGVGSGANVLTF. The V call is TRBV7-8, the J call TRBJ2-6; D not certain. Germline CDR1 is SGHVS and CDR2 is FQNEAQ. The CDR3 totals 16 residues. Trimming shortened V by 5 bases and J by 1 base, and 12 bases separated the two germline ends.

The genes are TRBV20-1 and TRBJ2-5; TRBD2 agrees at 11 bases. Germline V gene data show CDR1 as DFQATT and CDR2 as SNEGSKA (reference sequence). CDR3 length equals 15 residues. The trim removed 6 bases at V and 2 bases at J, leaving 8 bases unmatched. The CDR3 here is CSAPPTSGMQETQYF. The CDR3, as DNA: TGCAGTGCCCCGCCGACTAGCGGGATGCAAGAGACCCAGTACTTC.

The V call is TRBV5-5, the J call TRBJ2-5, with 7 positions matching TRBD2. The CDR3 runs 16 residues. After removal of 3 bases from V and 11 bases from J, the junction contained 19 bases not matched to a gene. Germline CDR1 SGHKS, CDR2 YYEKEE (reference sequence). The CDR3 loop reads CASSSREAGTDWEQYF. CDR3 DNA sequence: TGTGCCAGCAGCTCCCGTGAAGCGGGGACGGATTGGGAGCAGTACTTC.

The rearrangement joins TRBV5-1 to TRBJ2-6, with D unclear. Trimming removed 0 bases at V and 0 bases at J, with 7 bases between. The CDR3 consists of 16 residues. The germline V gene encodes CDR1 SGHRS and CDR2 YFSETQ. The CDR3 DNA reads as TGCGCCAGCAGCTTGGTCGGTGGCTCTGGGGCCAACGTCCTGACTTTC. Its protein product is CASSLVGGSGANVLTF.

This clonotype was observed a handful of times. The rearrangement joins TRBV29-1 to TRBJ2-1; no definite D call. Between the trimmed V and J ends, which lost 5 bases and 0 bases, there was a span of 8 bases. The CDR3 contains 13 residues. Germline CDR1 is SQVTM and CDR2 is ANQGSEA. CDR3: CSVSASSYNEQFF. CDR3 DNA sequence: TGCAGCGTTAGTGCGAGCTCCTACAATGAGCAGTTCTTC.

This clonotype has more than one count but fewer than ten. This chain uses TRBV11-2 with TRBJ2-5; D might be TRBD1 (7 bases). The V and J ends lost 6 bases and 1 base respectively, with 15 bases between them. In germline, CDR1 is SGHAT, CDR2 FQNNGV. This CDR3 comprises 15 residues. CDR3 residues: CASSSRGDPQETQYF. As DNA, the CDR3 is TGTGCCAGCAGTTCCAGGGGGGACCCCCAAGAGACCCAGTACTTC.

This rearrangement joins TRBV20-1 to TRBJ2-5, with 7 bases aligning to TRBD1. The CDR3 length is 16 residues. Trimming cost V 6 bases and J 4 bases; bases outside gene matches: 17. The V gene's germline CDR1 is DFQATT and CDR2 SNEGSKA (reference sequence). The chain's CDR3 is CSALRGGTALGETQYF. As DNA, the CDR3 is TGCAGTGCCCTAAGGGGTGGGACAGCCCTCGGAGAGACCCAGTACTTC.

This clonotype was recorded a few times. J is TRBJ2-4 and V is TRBV27; TRBD2 might be the D (6 bases). This CDR3 spans 15 amino acids. Deletions cut 5 bases from V and 5 bases from J, with 16 bases between. The germline V gene has CDR1 MNHEY and CDR2 SMNVEV (reference sequence). The CDR3 nucleotides read TGTGCCAGCAGTCCTCTAGCGAGGTCCCAAAACATTCAGTACTTC. This sequence encodes CASSPLARSQNIQYF.

The chain couples TRBV29-1 to TRBJ2-5; TRBD1 matches at 8 bases. Gene TRBJ2-7 matches the end of the DNA better, so the J call may be wrong. The CDR3 consists of 11 residues. CDR1 SQVTM and CDR2 ANQGSEA come from the germline V gene. The CDR3 nucleotides read TGCAGCGCCGAAGGACAGGGCGAGCAGTACTTC. Its translation: CSAEGQGEQYF.

The gene calls are TRBV5-6 and TRBJ2-1; 7 bases line up with TRBD1. This CDR3 has 18 amino acids. Losses at the gene ends were 4 bases for V and 4 bases for J; bases not matched to a gene: 17. Looked up from germline, CDR1 is SGHDT and CDR2 is YYEEEE. CDR3 DNA: TGTGCCAGCAGCCCCCCACTTGGGACAGCTGCCTGGTACAATGAGCAGTTCTTC. Its translation: CASSPPLGTAAWYNEQFF.

V is TRBV24-1 and J is TRBJ2-7; D call uncertain. This CDR3 comprises 14 residues. The V end was cut by 7 bases, the J end by 3 bases, with 15 bases between. From germline, CDR1 is KGHDR and CDR2 SFDVKD. The chain's CDR3 is CATRWVHQLYEQYF. In DNA, the CDR3 is TGTGCCACCAGGTGGGTCCACCAACTCTACGAGCAGTACTTC.

The chain has TRBV9 and TRBJ2-3; D uncertain. The germline CDR1 and CDR2 sequences are SGDLS and YYNGEE. The CDR3 extends over 15 amino acids. V was shortened by 6 bases and J by 2 bases, with 16 bases between the two germline ends. The CDR3 here is CASIHLLDPTDTQYF. Written as DNA, the CDR3 is TGTGCCAGCATACACCTCCTAGACCCCACAGATACGCAGTATTTT.

This rearrangement joins TRBV9 to TRBJ1-1, with D perhaps matching TRBD1 (6 bases). V was pared by 4 bases and J by 1 base, with 14 bases between. Germline-derived CDR1 and CDR2 are SGDLS and YYNGEE. The CDR3 extends over 15 amino acids. In DNA form, the CDR3 reads TGTGCCAGCAGCCCTCTTTCGACAGGGAACACTGAAGCTTTCTTT. Translated: CASSPLSTGNTEAFF.

This clonotype turned up a few times. The chain is built from TRBV5-1 and TRBJ2-1, with 13 positions matching TRBD2. The junction had 6 bases not matched to a gene; V was cut back by 0 bases and J by 0 bases. Germline V gene sequence: CDR1 SGHRS, CDR2 YFSETQ. This CDR3 has 19 amino acids. The chain's CDR3 is CASSLVGGLAGSSYNEQFF. The CDR3 nucleotides read TGCGCCAGCAGCTTGGTTGGGGGACTAGCGGGGAGCTCCTACAATGAGCAGTTCTTC.

Only one count was recorded for this clonotype. This may stem from a read error, because a much larger clone lies one nucleotide away. The gene calls are TRBV3-1 and TRBJ1-6; D is unresolved. The V gene's germline CDR1 is LGHDT and CDR2 YNNKEL (reference sequence). The CDR3 extends over 14 amino acids. Trimming pared 1 base from V and 7 bases from J, leaving 8 bases between. The CDR3 DNA reads TGTGCCAGCAGCCAAGGACCGGGAAATTCACCCCTCCACTTT. This encodes CASSQGPGNSPLHF.

The rearrangement uses TRBV6-5 and TRBJ1-1; D perhaps matches TRBD1 (5 bases). The germline V gene encodes CDR1 MNHEY and CDR2 SVGAGI. The ends were cut back, 7 bases at V and 1 base at J, with 13 bases in the middle. The CDR3 has 14 residues. This chain's CDR3 is CASTREGANTEAFF. The CDR3 nucleotides read TGTGCCAGCACCCGAGAAGGGGCGAACACTGAAGCTTTCTTT.

The gene calls are TRBV18 and TRBJ2-5; 7 bases are a match to TRBD2. Germline lookup yields CDR1 KGHSH and CDR2 LQKENI. The length of the CDR3 is 15 residues. The ends lost 4 bases at V and 2 bases at J; junction bases unmatched: 7. The DNA for the CDR3 is TGTGCCAGCTCACGAAGCGGGGCACAACAAGAGACCCAGTACTTC. Translating it yields CASSRSGAQQETQYF.